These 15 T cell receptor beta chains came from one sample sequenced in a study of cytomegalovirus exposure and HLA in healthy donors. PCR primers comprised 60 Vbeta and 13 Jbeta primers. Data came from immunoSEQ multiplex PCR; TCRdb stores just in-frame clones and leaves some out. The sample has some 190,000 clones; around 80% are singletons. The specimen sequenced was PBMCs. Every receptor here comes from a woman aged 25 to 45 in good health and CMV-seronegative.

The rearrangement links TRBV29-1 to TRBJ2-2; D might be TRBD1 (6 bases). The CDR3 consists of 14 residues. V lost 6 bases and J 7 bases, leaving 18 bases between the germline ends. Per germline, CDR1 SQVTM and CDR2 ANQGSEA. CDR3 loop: CSVVTGHLFGELFF. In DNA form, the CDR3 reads TGCAGCGTGGTTACGGGACATCTCTTCGGGGAGCTGTTTTTT.

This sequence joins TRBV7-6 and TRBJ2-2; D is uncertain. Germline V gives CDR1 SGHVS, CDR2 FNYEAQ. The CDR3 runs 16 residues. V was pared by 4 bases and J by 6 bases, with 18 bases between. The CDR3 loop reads CASSSALRGHAGELFF. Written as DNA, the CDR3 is TGTGCCAGCAGCTCCGCTCTGCGCGGCCATGCCGGGGAGCTGTTTTTT.

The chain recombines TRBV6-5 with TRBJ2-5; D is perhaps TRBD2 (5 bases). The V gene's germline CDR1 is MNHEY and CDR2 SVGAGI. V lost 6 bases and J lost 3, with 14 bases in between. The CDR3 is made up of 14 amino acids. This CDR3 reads CASSQLGREETQYF. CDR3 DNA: TGTGCCAGCAGCCAACTAGGGCGCGAAGAGACCCAGTACTTC.

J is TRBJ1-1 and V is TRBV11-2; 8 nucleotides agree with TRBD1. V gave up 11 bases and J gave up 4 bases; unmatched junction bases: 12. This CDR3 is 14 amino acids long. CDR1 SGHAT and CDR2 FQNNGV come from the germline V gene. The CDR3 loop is CALGAGGEFTEAFF. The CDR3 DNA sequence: TGTGCCCTCGGGGCAGGGGGCGAGTTCACTGAAGCTTTCTTT.

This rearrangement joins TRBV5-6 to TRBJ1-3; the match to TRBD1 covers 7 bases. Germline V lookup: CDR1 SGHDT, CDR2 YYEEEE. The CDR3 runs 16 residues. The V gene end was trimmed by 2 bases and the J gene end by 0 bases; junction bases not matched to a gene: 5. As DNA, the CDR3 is TGTGCCAGCAGCTTCGGACAGGTGATCTCTGGAAACACCATATATTTT. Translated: CASSFGQVISGNTIYF.

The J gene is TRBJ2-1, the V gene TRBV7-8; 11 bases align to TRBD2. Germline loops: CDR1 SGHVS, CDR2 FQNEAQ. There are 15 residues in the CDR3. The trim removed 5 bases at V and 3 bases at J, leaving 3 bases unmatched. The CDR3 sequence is CASSILAGVYNEQFF. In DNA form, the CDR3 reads TGTGCCAGCAGCATACTAGCGGGGGTCTACAATGAGCAGTTCTTC. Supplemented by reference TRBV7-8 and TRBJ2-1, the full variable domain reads GAGVSQSPRYKVAKRGQDVALRCDPISGHVSLFWYQQALGQGPEFLTYFQNEAQLDKSGLPSDRFFAERPEGSVSTLKIQRTQQEDSAVYLCASSILAGVYNEQFFGPGTRLTVL.

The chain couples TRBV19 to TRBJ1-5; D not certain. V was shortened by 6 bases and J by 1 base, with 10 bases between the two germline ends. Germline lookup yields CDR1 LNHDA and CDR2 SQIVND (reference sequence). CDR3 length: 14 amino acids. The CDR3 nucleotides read TGTGCCAGTAGAGCTGAGGGAAGCAATCAGCCCCAGCATTTT. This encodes CASRAEGSNQPQHF.

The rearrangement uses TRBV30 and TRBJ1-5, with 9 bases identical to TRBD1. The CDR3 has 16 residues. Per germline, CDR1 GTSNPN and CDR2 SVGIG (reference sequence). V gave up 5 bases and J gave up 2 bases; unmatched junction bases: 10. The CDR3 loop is CAWQLPTGGGNQPQHF. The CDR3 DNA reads TGTGCCTGGCAACTCCCAACAGGGGGCGGCAATCAGCCCCAGCATTTT.

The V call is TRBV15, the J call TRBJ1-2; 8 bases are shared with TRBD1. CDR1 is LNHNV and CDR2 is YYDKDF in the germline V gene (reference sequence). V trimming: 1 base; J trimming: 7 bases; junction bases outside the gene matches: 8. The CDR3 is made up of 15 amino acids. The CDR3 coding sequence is TGTGCCACCAGCAGAGGAGAGCAGGGGGCGGGTGGCTACACCTTC. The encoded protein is CATSRGEQGAGGYTF.

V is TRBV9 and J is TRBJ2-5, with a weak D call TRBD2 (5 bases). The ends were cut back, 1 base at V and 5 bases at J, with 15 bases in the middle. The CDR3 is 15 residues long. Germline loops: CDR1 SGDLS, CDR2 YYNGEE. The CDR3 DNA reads TGTGCCAGCAGCGTAACTACAAACCGGAGGGAGACCCAGTACTTC. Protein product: CASSVTTNRRETQYF.

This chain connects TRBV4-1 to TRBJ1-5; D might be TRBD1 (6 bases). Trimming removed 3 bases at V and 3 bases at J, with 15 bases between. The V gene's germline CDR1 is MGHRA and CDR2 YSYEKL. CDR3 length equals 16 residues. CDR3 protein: CASSHLGQNPNQPQHF. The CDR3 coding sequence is TGCGCCAGCAGCCACTTAGGACAGAACCCCAATCAGCCCCAGCATTTT.

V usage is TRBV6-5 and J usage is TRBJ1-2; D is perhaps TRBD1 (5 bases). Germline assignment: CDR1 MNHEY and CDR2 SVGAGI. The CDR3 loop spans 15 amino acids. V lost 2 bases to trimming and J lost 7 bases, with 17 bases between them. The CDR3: CASSYGQGFRFGYTF. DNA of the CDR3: TGTGCCAGCAGTTACGGGCAGGGTTTTAGGTTTGGCTACACCTTC.

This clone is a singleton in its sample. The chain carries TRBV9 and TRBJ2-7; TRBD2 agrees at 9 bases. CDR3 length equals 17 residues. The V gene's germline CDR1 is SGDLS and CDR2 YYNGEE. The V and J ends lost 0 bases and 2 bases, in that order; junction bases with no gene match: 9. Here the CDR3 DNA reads TGTGCCAGCAGCGTAGGGGGGGTAGCGGGGGTCCCCTACGAGCAGTACTTC. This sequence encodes CASSVGGVAGVPYEQYF.

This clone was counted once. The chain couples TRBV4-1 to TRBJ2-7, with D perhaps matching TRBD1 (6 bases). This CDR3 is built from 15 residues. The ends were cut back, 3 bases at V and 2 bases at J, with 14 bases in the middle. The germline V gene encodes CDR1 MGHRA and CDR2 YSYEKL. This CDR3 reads CASSQPGTNPYEQYF. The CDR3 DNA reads TGCGCCAGCAGCCAGCCCGGGACAAATCCCTACGAGCAGTACTTC.

The chain's CDR3 is CASSLHHLAADGTQYF. The DNA for the CDR3 is TGTGCCAGCAGCTTACATCACCTAGCGGCTGACGGTACGCAGTATTTT. V usage is TRBV7-9 and J usage is TRBJ2-3; 7 nucleotides match TRBD2. CDR1 and CDR2 from the germline V gene are SEHNR and FQNEAQ (reference sequence). V lost 2 bases to trimming and J lost 8 bases; unmatched junction nucleotides: 13. This CDR3 contains 16 residues. Looking up the rest from reference TRBV7-9 and TRBJ2-3 gives the full variable domain: DTGVSQNPRHKITKRGQNVTFRCDPISEHNRLYWYRQTLGQGPEFLTYFQNEAQLEKSRLLSDRFSAERPKGSFSTLEIQRTEQGDSAMYLCASSLHHLAADGTQYFGPGTRLTVL.